The clone carrying this T cell receptor beta chain has a handful of counts. Antigen specificity is unknown. The CDR3 is 13 residues long. CDR1 is SQVTM, CDR2 ANQGSEA, per germline. Trimming removed 6 bases at V and 4 bases at J, with 13 bases between. Full-length variable regions came from constant-region reverse primers plus semi-nested Nested Universal Primer A PCR. TCRdb reprocessed the 5' RACE reads via MiXCR and lists one record per CDR3 protein. The sample shows fewer than 65,000 distinct CDR3 sequences, 20% of them seen only once. Study-level results: In terms of TCR gene usage, tumor memory CD4+ T cells clustered together with blood and lymph node memory CD4+ cells, as well as with lymph node naive CD4+ cells. Larger-cohort validation covered only one TCR beta V-J rearrangement. Tumor Treg TCRs overlapped most with tumor naive CD4+ cells.

Tregs were sorted as CD4+CD25+CD127-/low cells. The rearrangement links TRBV29-1 to TRBJ1-5; weak D call: TRBD1 (5 bases). The clonotype originates from a female donor with breast cancer. Sequencing input: tumor-infiltrating Tregs sorted from the breast tumor. Here the CDR3 reads CSVRDGGNQPQHF. As DNA, the CDR3 is TGCAGCGTCCGGGACGGGGGAAATCAGCCCCAGCATTTT.